The present T cell receptor beta chain was sequenced within a study of memory CD8 T cells in hepatitis C reinfection. Study-level background: A positive HCV RNA test after two negatives ≥60 days apart defined reinfection.

Time point given: peak reinfection, 3 to 8 weeks after reinfection detection. No in vitro expansion preceded TCR sequencing of the sorted cells. Repertoires were generated with immunoSEQ multiplex PCR, while TCRdb's copy carries only in-frame clones and drops some. This table holds around 45,000 clones, over 75% found once. The CDR3 covers 16 residues. Germline CDR1 reads SGHRS; CDR2 reads YFSETQ. The J segment lost 1 base and the V segment lost 0 bases, leaving 4 bases of the junction unmatched. The sequencing sample was made of naive CD8+ T cells sorted from blood. The TCR originated in a man between 18 and 29 years old with hepatitis C virus infection. The gene calls are TRBV5-1 and TRBJ2-1; 7 bases fit TRBD2. As DNA, the CDR3 is TGCGCCAGCAGCTTGGTTTCTAGCGGATCCTACAATGAGCAGTTCTTC. It yields the protein CASSLVSSGSYNEQFF.